The 15 T cell receptor beta chains below were found in one sample sequenced in a study of cytomegalovirus exposure and HLA in healthy donors. With 60 Vbeta and 13 Jbeta primers, the PCR was carried out. The assay was immunoSEQ multiplex PCR, and TCRdb's table has in-frame clones only and misses some. The data contain some 200,000 clones, 82% of them singletons. Sequenced: PBMCs. The receptor set was obtained from a woman younger than 35 in good health and CMV-seronegative.

The chain carries TRBV5-5 and TRBJ2-7; D unresolved. The V gene's germline CDR1 is SGHKS and CDR2 YYEKEE (reference sequence). The CDR3 length is 15 residues. Trimming shortened V by 3 bases and J by 2 bases, and 15 bases separated the two germline ends. The CDR3 DNA follows: TGTGCCAGCAGCTACGAGCCTCATGAGGCCTACGAGCAGTACTTC. As protein: CASSYEPHEAYEQYF. The entire variable domain, with the rest obtained from reference TRBV5-5 and TRBJ2-7, is as follows: DAGVTQSPTHLIKTRGQQVTLRCSPISGHKSVSWYQQVLGQGPQFIFQYYEKEERGRGNFPDRFSARQFPNYSSELNVNALLLGDSALYLCASSYEPHEAYEQYFGPGTRLTVT.

The chain links TRBV7-9 to TRBJ2-5; 7 positions agree with TRBD2. CDR1 and CDR2 (germline): SEHNR, FQNEAQ (reference sequence). This CDR3 contains 15 residues. Trimming cost V 8 bases and J 2 bases; bases outside gene matches: 11. This CDR3 is CASAKRGREQETQYF. CDR3 bases: TGTGCCAGCGCAAAGAGAGGGAGGGAACAAGAGACCCAGTACTTC.

The chain has TRBV4-1 and TRBJ2-7; D is perhaps TRBD1 (5 bases). Germline-derived CDR1 and CDR2 are MGHRA and YSYEKL. There are 17 residues in the CDR3. The V end lost 4 bases, the J end lost 0 bases, and 19 bases lay between the germline ends. DNA for the CDR3: TGCGCCAGCAGCCCCATGGACCGGCAGGGTTACTCCTACGAGCAGTACTTC. It encodes CASSPMDRQGYSYEQYF.

The rearrangement links TRBV7-9 to TRBJ1-2; D remains ambiguous. V lost 2 bases and J 2 bases, leaving 12 bases between the germline ends. The CDR3 is 15 residues long. Per germline, CDR1 SEHNR and CDR2 FQNEAQ (reference sequence). The CDR3 loop is CASSLWEGSNYGYTF. CDR3 bases: TGTGCCAGCAGCTTATGGGAGGGTTCCAACTATGGCTACACCTTC.

V is TRBV6-1 and J is TRBJ1-5; TRBD1 aligns across 9 bases. V shed 3 bases and J 7 bases; nucleotides not matched to a gene: 10. Germline loops: CDR1 MNHNS, CDR2 SASEGT. The CDR3 has 16 amino acids. The CDR3 region has the DNA TGTGCCAGCAGTGACCCCGGGACAGGGACGTTCCAGCCCCAGCATTTT. This encodes CASSDPGTGTFQPQHF.

A single count supports this clone. As DNA, the CDR3 is TGTGCCAGCTCACCGCGGGATCAGGGTAATTCACCCCTCCACTTT. This encodes CASSPRDQGNSPLHF. The chain employs TRBV18 and TRBJ1-6; maybe TRBD1 (5 bases). The CDR3 runs 15 residues. V shed 3 bases and J shed 6 bases, with 12 bases lying between them. Germline CDR1 KGHSH, CDR2 LQKENI.

This sequence joins TRBV14 and TRBJ2-2; 8 nucleotides line up with TRBD2. This CDR3 is 15 amino acids long. Per the germline V gene, CDR1 is SGHDN and CDR2 is FVKESK. Trimming removed 4 bases from V and 2 bases from J; junction bases left unmatched: 3. The CDR3 region is CASSRLAGNTGELFF. The CDR3 DNA is TGTGCCAGCAGCCGCCTAGCGGGCAACACCGGGGAGCTGTTTTTT.

V and J are TRBV28 and TRBJ1-6; D is possibly TRBD1 (5 bases). The CDR3 spans 11 residues. V was clipped by 5 bases and J by 13 bases, with 9 bases between them. Per germline, CDR1 MDHEN and CDR2 SYDVKM. The CDR3 sequence: CASSPGNPLHF. The CDR3 DNA follows: TGTGCCAGCAGTCCAGGGAATCCCCTCCACTTT.

This clone occurred once. The rearrangement joins TRBV18 to TRBJ1-6, with D perhaps matching TRBD1 (6 bases). The CDR3 is 15 residues long. Germline CDR1 is KGHSH and CDR2 is LQKENI. V shed 3 bases and J shed 8 bases, with 14 bases lying between them. The CDR3: CASSPGQGKDSPLHF. CDR3 coding DNA: TGTGCCAGCTCACCGGGGCAGGGGAAGGATTCACCCCTCCACTTT.

The rearrangement links TRBV15 to TRBJ1-6; the match to TRBD1 covers 11 bases. The CDR3 runs 16 residues. V shed 5 bases, J shed 11 bases, and the junction held 11 bases outside the gene matches. CDR1 LNHNV and CDR2 YYDKDF come from the germline V gene (reference sequence). The CDR3 reads CATSVGQGAPQPPLHF. The CDR3 coding sequence is TGTGCCACCAGCGTTGGACAGGGGGCGCCTCAGCCACCCCTCCACTTT. Together with reference TRBV15 and TRBJ1-6, the CDR3 gives the full variable domain: DAMVIQNPRYQVTQFGKPVTLSCSQTLNHNVMYWYQQKSSQAPKLLFHYYDKDFNNEADTPDNFQSRRPNTSFCFLDIRSPGLGDTAMYLCATSVGQGAPQPPLHFGNGTRLTVT.

The chain recombines TRBV7-9 with TRBJ1-2, with D maybe TRBD1 (5 bases). V lost 5 bases, J lost 4 bases, and 14 bases lay in between. This CDR3 is 14 amino acids long. Per the germline V gene, CDR1 is SEHNR and CDR2 is FQNEAQ (reference sequence). CDR3 sequence: CASSGGGGGYGYTF. Written as DNA, the CDR3 is TGTGCCAGCAGCGGCGGTGGGGGAGGCTATGGCTACACCTTC.

The chain couples TRBV6-6 to TRBJ2-2; possibly TRBD1 for D (6 bases). The V gene lost 7 bases and the J gene lost 6 bases, with 15 bases spanning the gap. CDR1 and CDR2 from the germline V gene are MNHNY and SVGAGI (reference sequence). The CDR3 length is 14 residues. The DNA for the CDR3 is TGTGCCAGCACCCCAGGGGCTGGAGCCGGGGAGCTGTTTTTT. Translation gives CASTPGAGAGELFF.

The chain has TRBV29-1 and TRBJ2-7; D may be TRBD2 (6 bases). The CDR3 sequence is 12 residues long. Germline values: CDR1 SQVTM, CDR2 ANQGSEA. V gave up 4 bases and J gave up 4 bases, with 11 bases separating them. The CDR3 nucleotides are TGCAGCGTTGGCCGGGGAGGATACGAGCAGTACTTC. Its translation: CSVGRGGYEQYF.

The rearrangement joins TRBV7-7 to TRBJ2-2; 10 positions agree with TRBD2. Per germline, CDR1 SSHAT and CDR2 FNYEAQ (reference sequence). This CDR3 contains 17 residues. V shed 5 bases and J 4 bases; nucleotides not matched to a gene: 10. This CDR3 is CASSTFHSGGPTGELFF. As DNA, the CDR3 is TGTGCCAGCAGCACTTTCCATAGCGGGGGGCCCACCGGGGAGCTGTTTTTT.

The table lists this clone with a count of one. The chain joins TRBV30 to TRBJ2-1; possibly TRBD2 for D (5 bases). There are 14 residues in the CDR3. V lost 2 bases, J lost 6 bases, and 14 bases lay in between. Per the germline V gene, CDR1 is GTSNPN and CDR2 is SVGIG (reference sequence). CDR3 loop: CAWSLRGPGNEQFF. CDR3 in DNA: TGTGCCTGGAGTCTAAGAGGGCCGGGCAATGAGCAGTTCTTC.